Included here is one T cell receptor (beta chain) sequence, with context. Many counts were recorded for this clonotype. This receptor's antigen is unknown. No base-level quality is on record; no much larger clone is a single base apart. The time point label corresponds to: blood at routine non-recurrence follow-up after resection. TCR sequencing used whole RNA extracted from tumor and nontumor lung tissue, or from cryopreserved PBMC samples, without cell sorting. Patients were selected for TCR sequencing only if sufficient RNA was available from at least two tumor regions. The data belong to a study of spatial heterogeneity in lung cancer (dated by TCRdb to about 2019). A note on the overall study: Samples were obtained from about 69 patients with early-stage, untreated non-small cell lung cancer from the lung TRACERx cohort. Follow-up PBMC samples were sequenced whenever available, with the median time to follow-up being two to three years after resection. More beta-chain than alpha-chain transcripts were consistently detected, likely reflecting higher beta-chain transcript abundance. In the raw uncorrected reads, each unique combination of TCR and UMI appeared on average more than ten times. TCR alpha and beta repertoires were quantitatively compared across multiple tumor regions, matched nontumor lung and blood in non-small cell lung cancer. Nonsynonymous mutation counts, determined by whole-exome sequencing of tumor tissue, were related to TCR repertoire features. Both alpha and beta chains were TCR-sequenced in 200 to 250 tumor regions, approximately 64 matched nontumor lung samples and 56 PBMC samples obtained at surgery. The full study reports these points: Confirming at a functional level the hypothesis that regional TCRs recognize regional mutations was considered to require additional single-cell paired TCR alpha and beta sequencing. Only approximately 13 patients were included in comparisons of baseline and follow-up blood repertoires. Ubiquitous expanded tumor TCRs showed up in blood more often at tumor resection than at routine follow-up.

V and J lose 5 bases and 8 bases, and a span of 12 bases separates them. From cysteine to phenylalanine, the CDR3 is 13 amino acids long. CDR3 DNA is the only sequence kept; it has 39 bases, read in frame from the first base. In the germline V gene (reference sequence), CDR1 corresponds to SEHNR and CDR2 to FQNEAQ. The library was prepared using 5' RACE. Instrument on record: NextSeq 500. The TCR library protocol attached a unique molecular identifier to each TCR cDNA molecule to allow correction of PCR and sequencing errors. Concerning the study's data processing: TCR identification, UMI-based error correction and CDR3 extraction were performed with Decombinator tools. Expanded TCRs were defined as those above a frequency of 2 per 1,000, corresponding to the top 1% of the tumor frequency distribution. Renyi diversity was calculated using the R vegan package after each repertoire was subsampled 100 times to 5,000 TCRs. CDR3 similarity networks were constructed using string-kernel similarity of amino acid triplets, with links drawn between CDR3s whose pairwise similarity was above 0.82. The raw public reads went through TCRdb reprocessing: fastp at Q25, MiXCR clone calling, in-frame beta chains kept. One record per CDR3 amino acid sequence lists the most common genes and DNA. Clone size and V and J calls follow TCRdb, not the original study. Within this sample are roughly 70,000 distinct CDR3 sequences, with roughly 9% of them counted one time only. The ten largest clones represent roughly 1.8% of the sample.

Specimen: PBMCs, collected at follow-up. The sequence was collected from a female donor with early-stage non-small cell lung cancer. The chain couples TRBV7-9 to TRBJ1-4; the best D guess is TRBD1, with 5 bases matching. The CDR3 has the sequence CASSPRQGEKLFF. Read as DNA, the sequence is TGTGCCAGCAGCCCCCGTCAGGGCGAAAAACTGTTTTTT.